This TCR beta chain emerged from a study of response to subunit inactivated influenza vaccine. The CDR3 sequence is 15 residues long. Germline V lookup: CDR1 DFQATT, CDR2 SNEGSKA (reference sequence). With V trimmed by 2 bases and J by 0 bases, 4 bases remained unmatched. From the RT-PCR reads, TCRdb called clonotypes with MiXCR, one entry per CDR3 protein. The data show 530,000 or so distinct CDR3 sequences, roughly 27% seen once. This TCR was recovered from a man in his fifties who received an inactivated influenza vaccine. The chain carries TRBV20-1 and TRBJ2-7; TRBD2 agrees at 10 bases. The sample in question was CD4+ T cells sorted from PBMCs, obtained 5 days after vaccination. CDR3 region: CSARLAGENSYEQYF. The CDR3 bases are TGCAGTGCTAGACTAGCGGGGGAAAACTCCTACGAGCAGTACTTC.